The next 26 T cell receptor beta chains were all read from a single sample in a study of PD-1 blockade in classical Hodgkin lymphoma. Relapse after autologous stem cell transplantation occurred in every patient, and brentuximab vedotin exposure varied. Profiled with immunoSEQ multiplex PCR; TCRdb holds only in-frame clones, not every one. The sample lists around 14,000 clones; around 83% were seen once. Sequences were derived from peripheral blood mononuclear cells (PBMCs), sampled before the second cycle of nivolumab. The origin of the receptors is a human donor with classical Hodgkin lymphoma.

This clone was seen only a few times. This rearrangement joins TRBV4-2 to TRBJ1-2, with 7 bases matching TRBD1. The CDR3 is 16 residues long. V trimming: 1 base; J trimming: 4 bases; junction bases outside the gene matches: 9. Germline CDR1 LGHNA, CDR2 YNFKEQ. The DNA of the CDR3 is TGTGCCAGCAGCCAAGCTTACAGGGGAGTGGGCTATGGCTACACCTTC. This encodes CASSQAYRGVGYGYTF.

The V call is TRBV28, the J call TRBJ2-7; 7 positions match TRBD1. The ends lost 6 bases at V and 3 bases at J; junction bases unmatched: 5. The CDR3 covers 13 residues. Germline CDR1 MDHEN, CDR2 SYDVKM. The CDR3 is CASRRGQVYEQYF. The CDR3 coding sequence is TGTGCCAGCAGGCGAGGACAGGTCTACGAGCAGTACTTC.

The rearrangement links TRBV28 to TRBJ2-7; no definite D call. CDR1 MDHEN and CDR2 SYDVKM come from the germline V gene. Trimming left V 5 bases short and J 0 bases short, with 17 bases between. The CDR3 is made up of 16 amino acids. CDR3 loop: CASSLRGRSFSYEQYF. CDR3 DNA sequence: TGTGCCAGCAGTCTCCGAGGCAGGTCTTTCTCCTACGAGCAGTACTTC.

The chain carries TRBV19 and TRBJ1-1, with 7 bases fitting TRBD1. J gave up 2 bases and V 5 bases, and 5 bases lay outside the gene matches. CDR3 length: 14 residues. In germline, CDR1 is LNHDA, CDR2 SQIVND (reference sequence). The CDR3 reads CASSPGTVNTEAFF. In nucleotides, the CDR3 is TGTGCCAGTAGTCCGGGGACAGTCAACACTGAAGCTTTCTTT.

The gene calls are TRBV4-3 and TRBJ2-7, with TRBD1 identical over 10 bases. The CDR3 consists of 15 residues. Germline trimming cut 0 bases from V and 4 bases from J; bases unmatched to any gene: 3. Per germline, CDR1 LGHNA and CDR2 YSLEER. The CDR3 region is CASSQDWTGGYEQYF. The CDR3 coding sequence is TGCGCCAGCAGCCAAGATTGGACAGGGGGGTACGAGCAGTACTTC.

This rearrangement joins TRBV5-1 to TRBJ1-4; a weak D match, TRBD1 (5 bases). The ends were cut back, 3 bases at V and 7 bases at J, with 10 bases in the middle. Germline V gene sequence: CDR1 SGHRS, CDR2 YFSETQ. This CDR3 is 13 amino acids long. The CDR3 region is CASSSTGPEKLFF. Written as DNA, the CDR3 is TGCGCCAGCAGCTCCACAGGACCTGAAAAACTGTTTTTT.

The rearrangement uses TRBV10-3 and TRBJ2-3; a weak D match, TRBD2 (6 bases). The V and J ends lost 4 bases and 1 base respectively, with 6 bases between them. Germline loops: CDR1 ENHRY, CDR2 SYGVKD. CDR3 length: 13 amino acids. The CDR3 reads CAISGLGTDTQYF. DNA for the CDR3: TGTGCCATCAGTGGACTAGGCACAGATACGCAGTATTTT.

The chain carries TRBV7-9 and TRBJ2-1; TRBD2 aligns across 8 bases. This CDR3 region has 15 residues. Per the germline V gene, CDR1 is SEHNR and CDR2 is FQNEAQ (reference sequence). The V and J ends lost 2 bases and 9 bases, in that order; junction bases with no gene match: 9. The CDR3 is CASSLSSGAIREQFF. The CDR3 DNA reads as TGTGCCAGCAGCTTAAGTAGCGGGGCCATTCGTGAGCAGTTCTTC.

The rearrangement uses TRBV14 and TRBJ1-2; 8 nucleotides align to TRBD1. The CDR3 runs to 14 residues. Germline V gives CDR1 SGHDN, CDR2 FVKESK. With 6 bases clipped from V and 4 bases from J, the junction kept 7 bases outside the gene matches. The CDR3 nucleotides are TGTGCCAGCAGGGCGACAGGGGAGGGCTATGGCTACACCTTC. Its translation: CASRATGEGYGYTF.

This clone was picked up a small number of times. This chain joins TRBV7-2 and TRBJ2-2; D unresolved. The CDR3 loop spans 15 amino acids. V shed 1 base and J shed 1 base, with 7 bases lying between them. Germline V gene sequence: CDR1 SGHTA, CDR2 FQGNSA. Here the CDR3 reads CASSLGAWNTGELFF. DNA of the CDR3: TGTGCCAGCAGCTTAGGGGCCTGGAACACCGGGGAGCTGTTTTTT.

This chain joins TRBV7-3 and TRBJ1-1, with D possibly TRBD1 on 5 matching bases. CDR3 length: 13 residues. Deletions cut 6 bases from V and 8 bases from J, with 16 bases between. The germline V gene has CDR1 SGHTA and CDR2 FQGTGA. The CDR3 loop is CASSRQGISEAFF. As DNA, the CDR3 is TGTGCCAGCAGTCGGCAGGGAATATCGGAAGCTTTCTTT.

V usage is TRBV6-5 and J usage is TRBJ2-3; TRBD2 aligns across 11 bases. Losses at the gene ends were 0 bases for V and 8 bases for J; bases not matched to a gene: 7. Germline V gene data show CDR1 as MNHEY and CDR2 as SVGAGI. CDR3 length: 16 amino acids. The CDR3 loop reads CASSYSPTSGVGTQYF. CDR3 sequence (DNA): TGTGCCAGCAGTTACTCGCCGACTAGCGGGGTTGGTACGCAGTATTTT.

This clone has just a few counts. The chain joins TRBV19 to TRBJ2-2; D possibly corresponds to TRBD2 (6 bases). V was trimmed by 10 bases and J by 6 bases, leaving 12 bases between them. Germline loops: CDR1 LNHDA, CDR2 SQIVND (reference sequence). There are 12 residues in the CDR3. The CDR3: CATEREAGELFF. In DNA form, the CDR3 reads TGTGCCACCGAGAGGGAGGCCGGGGAGCTGTTTTTT.

The chain joins TRBV28 to TRBJ2-3, with no clear D. Per the germline V gene, CDR1 is MDHEN and CDR2 is SYDVKM. V was clipped by 6 bases and J by 2 bases, with 3 bases between them. The CDR3 has 11 amino acids. For the CDR3, the DNA is TGTGCCAGCAGCCCCACAGATACGCAGTATTTT. This sequence encodes CASSPTDTQYF.

The chain employs TRBV5-1 and TRBJ1-1; the D is unclear. The CDR3 is 16 amino acids. The V end was cut by 4 bases, the J end by 0 bases, with 16 bases between. Per germline, CDR1 SGHRS and CDR2 YFSETQ. CDR3 DNA: TGCGCCAGCAGCGCGCAAACGCCGGGGATGAACACTGAAGCTTTCTTT. Its protein is CASSAQTPGMNTEAFF.

The chain recombines TRBV2 with TRBJ1-4; D is unresolved. Per the germline V gene, CDR1 is SNHLY and CDR2 is FYNNEI. This CDR3 comprises 13 residues. The V gene lost 7 bases and the J gene lost 12 bases, with 18 bases spanning the gap. CDR3 sequence (DNA): TGTGCCAGCACCCCGCCGGCGCCGGATGAACTGTTTTTT. It yields the protein CASTPPAPDELFF.

The chain uses TRBV7-9 and TRBJ1-5; D is uncertain. Trimming removed 4 bases from V and 4 bases from J, with 8 bases in between. Germline assignment: CDR1 SEHNR and CDR2 FQNEAQ (reference sequence). The CDR3 runs to 13 residues. CDR3 amino acids: CASSWWANQPQHF. In nucleotides, the CDR3 is TGTGCCAGCAGCTGGTGGGCGAATCAGCCCCAGCATTTT.

This chain's CDR3 is CASSLGFSSGTYNEQFF. CDR3 nucleotide sequence: TGTGCCAGCAGCTTGGGGTTCTCTAGCGGAACCTACAATGAGCAGTTCTTC. The rearrangement links TRBV5-6 to TRBJ2-1; TRBD2 matches 7 bases. The V gene's germline CDR1 is SGHDT and CDR2 YYEEEE. Germline trimming cut 0 bases from V and 2 bases from J; bases unmatched to any gene: 8. The length of the CDR3 is 17 residues. The whole variable domain, filled in from reference TRBV5-6 and TRBJ2-1, reads DAGVTQSPTHLIKTRGQQVTLRCSPKSGHDTVSWYQQALGQGPQFIFQYYEEEERQRGNFPDRFSGHQFPNYSSELNVNALLLGDSALYLCASSLGFSSGTYNEQFFGPGTRLTVL.

The V call is TRBV4-1, the J call TRBJ2-7; maybe TRBD1 (6 bases). With 1 base removed from V and 3 bases from J, the gap between germline ends came to 13 bases. The V gene's germline CDR1 is MGHRA and CDR2 YSYEKL. The CDR3 is 15 residues long. CDR3 nucleotide sequence: TGCGCCAGCAGCCAAGGCCGTACAGGGAACTACGAGCAGTACTTC. Amino acid sequence: CASSQGRTGNYEQYF.

The chain joins TRBV7-9 to TRBJ2-7, with a possible D match to TRBD2 (5 bases). Trimming cost V 0 bases and J 4 bases, with 13 bases left between them. The CDR3 extends over 15 amino acids. CDR1 and CDR2 from the germline V gene are SEHNR and FQNEAQ (reference sequence). This CDR3 reads CASSLARGSQYEQYF. CDR3 in DNA: TGTGCCAGCAGCTTAGCGCGAGGGTCCCAATACGAGCAGTACTTC.

V gene TRBV10-1 combines with J gene TRBJ2-5; D not resolved. Germline-derived CDR1 and CDR2 are WNHNN and SYGVQD (reference sequence). CDR3 length: 14 residues. Deletions cut 3 bases from V and 1 base from J, with 9 bases between. CDR3 protein: CASSDELFQETQYF. The CDR3 DNA follows: TGCGCCAGCAGTGATGAGTTGTTCCAAGAGACCCAGTACTTC.

V and J are TRBV19 and TRBJ2-2; 9 nucleotides agree with TRBD1. V shed 7 bases and J 3 bases; nucleotides not matched to a gene: 3. CDR3 length: 14 residues. Germline V CDR1 and CDR2: LNHDA, SQIVND (reference sequence). Written as DNA, the CDR3 is TGTGCCAGTAAGGGACAGGGTGACACCGGGGAGCTGTTTTTT. It translates to CASKGQGDTGELFF.

The chain employs TRBV7-9 and TRBJ1-1, with 8 bases lining up with TRBD1. The CDR3 covers 15 residues. The germline V gene has CDR1 SEHNR and CDR2 FQNEAQ (reference sequence). V shed 5 bases and J 4 bases; nucleotides not matched to a gene: 9. CDR3 nucleotide sequence: TGTGCCAGCAGCCACCGACAGGGGACGCCCACTGAAGCTTTCTTT. It specifies CASSHRQGTPTEAFF.

The chain carries TRBV5-1 and TRBJ2-5; D may be TRBD1 (5 bases). Germline V gene data show CDR1 as SGHRS and CDR2 as YFSETQ. V dropped 2 bases and J dropped 4 bases, with 12 bases sitting between them. The CDR3 runs to 14 residues. In nucleotides, the CDR3 is TGCGCCAGCAGCTTAGACAGCAAACCAGAGACCCAGTACTTC. Translation: CASSLDSKPETQYF.

The chain recombines TRBV6-6 with TRBJ1-2; D ambiguous. Germline CDR1 and CDR2: MNHNY and SVGAGI (reference sequence). The CDR3 has 15 residues. V shed 7 bases and J shed 0 bases, with 15 bases lying between them. This CDR3 is CASTPKTGPNYGYTF. CDR3 nucleotides: TGTGCCAGCACTCCTAAGACTGGACCTAACTATGGCTACACCTTC.

The rearrangement joins TRBV18 to TRBJ2-1, with 8 bases lining up with TRBD2. V lost 1 base, J lost 4 bases, and 3 bases stayed unmatched. Germline V gene data show CDR1 as KGHSH and CDR2 as LQKENI. The CDR3 has 15 amino acids. CDR3 nucleotides: TGTGCCAGCTCACCACTAGCGGGGCAATACAATGAGCAGTTCTTC. The encoded protein is CASSPLAGQYNEQFF.